The rows below give T cell receptor beta chains drawn from one sample of a study of cytomegalovirus exposure and HLA in healthy donors. Only in-frame clones appear in the TCRdb table, and some are missing; sequencing was by immunoSEQ multiplex PCR. Of around 280,000 clones listed, approximately 90% were seen once; the top ten hold approximately 2.2%. The sample taken for sequencing was PBMCs. The receptor set was obtained from a woman aged 18-29 years in good health and CMV-seronegative. Each CDR3 is given with its conserved first and last residue. The order of the fields is J gene, V gene, clone size, D gene, CDR3 DNA, CDR3 protein. D genes are given only for firm matches. Some rows have no size entry. The others give once, few or many, or a class for an expanded clone.

J: TRBJ2-5; V: TRBV19; size: -; D: -; DNA: TGTGCCAGTAGTATGGCCCCCAGACTAGATGCCGGCGAGACCCAGTACTTC; CDR3: CASSMAPRLDAGETQYF
J: TRBJ2-2; V: TRBV6-5; size: -; D: -; DNA: TGTGCCAGCAGTTACGGACCGGGAACCGGGGAGCTGTTTTTT; CDR3: CASSYGPGTGELFF
J: TRBJ2-7; V: TRBV7-9; size: -; D: TRBD2; DNA: TGTGCCAGCACCCCGGGGGGGCTGAACGAGCAGTACTTC; CDR3: CASTPGGLNEQYF
J: TRBJ1-3; V: TRBV11-2; size: -; D: -; DNA: TGTGCCAGCAGCTTAGTTGGGGGAGGCGGAAACACCATATATTTT; CDR3: CASSLVGGGGNTIYF
J: TRBJ2-7; V: TRBV2; size: -; D: TRBD1; DNA: TGTGCCAGCAGCACACAGGGGGCTCAGGTCTACGAGCAGTACTTC; CDR3: CASSTQGAQVYEQYF
J: TRBJ2-7; V: TRBV29-1; size: -; D: -; DNA: TGCAGCGTTCTTCTATCCTACGAGCAGTACTTC; CDR3: CSVLLSYEQYF
J: TRBJ2-3; V: TRBV5-1; size: -; D: TRBD2; DNA: TGCGCCAGCACTAAGCTAGCGGGGGGTACAGATACGCAGTATTTT; CDR3: CASTKLAGGTDTQYF
J: TRBJ1-4; V: TRBV5-4; size: -; D: -; DNA: TGTGCCAGCAGCCCGGGTGGGGGCGGTGCAACTAATGAAAAACTGTTTTTT; CDR3: CASSPGGGGATNEKLFF
J: TRBJ2-2; V: TRBV10-3; size: -; D: TRBD2; DNA: TGTGCCATCAGTGTAGCGGGGGGGCGTGTCACCGGGGAGCTGTTTTTT; CDR3: CAISVAGGRVTGELFF
J: TRBJ2-3; V: TRBV10-3; size: -; D: -; DNA: TGTGCCATCTACAAAGGGGGGGGGACCTCTAGCACAGATACGCAGTATTTT; CDR3: CAIYKGGGTSSTDTQYF
J: TRBJ2-2; V: TRBV5-1; size: -; D: -; DNA: TGCGCCAGCAGCCCGGACAGCACCGGGGAGCTGTTTTTT; CDR3: CASSPDSTGELFF
J: TRBJ1-6; V: TRBV6-1; size: -; D: -; DNA: TGTGCCAGCAGTGAAGCGGGGCCGAGGAGATACCCAGATTCACCCCTCCACTTT; CDR3: CASSEAGPRRYPDSPLHF
J: TRBJ2-7; V: TRBV11-2; size: -; D: -; DNA: TGTGCCAGCAGCTTAGGCGGAGCGGATCCCTACGAGCAGTACTTC; CDR3: CASSLGGADPYEQYF
J: TRBJ1-2; V: TRBV15; size: -; D: TRBD1; DNA: TGTGCCACCAGCCAGGACAGGGTCGATGGCTACACCTTC; CDR3: CATSQDRVDGYTF
J: TRBJ1-6; V: TRBV30; size: -; D: -; DNA: TGTGCCTGGAGACAGGTTAATTCCCCCCTCCACTTT; CDR3: CAWRQVNSPLHF
J: TRBJ2-5; V: TRBV4-1; size: -; D: -; DNA: TGCGCCAGCAGCCAAGACTTAACAGGACCGACCCAGTACTTC; CDR3: CASSQDLTGPTQYF
J: TRBJ1-1; V: TRBV25-1; size: -; D: TRBD1; DNA: TGTGCCAGTAGTTTTGCCGGGACAGGGGAAACTGAAGCTTTCTTT; CDR3: CASSFAGTGETEAFF
J: TRBJ2-7; V: TRBV10-3; size: -; D: TRBD1; DNA: TGTGCCACTTACCACGGACAGGGATGGTACGAGCAGTACTTC; CDR3: CATYHGQGWYEQYF
J: TRBJ1-3; V: TRBV30; size: -; D: -; DNA: TGTGCCTGGGTGGACAGTCCTGGAAACACCATATATTTT; CDR3: CAWVDSPGNTIYF
J: TRBJ1-4; V: TRBV2; size: -; D: -; DNA: TGTGCCAGCAGGTTGGACAGAACAACTAATGAAAAACTGTTTTTT; CDR3: CASRLDRTTNEKLFF
J: TRBJ2-3; V: TRBV7-9; size: -; D: TRBD2; DNA: TGTGCCAGCAGCCCTCTAGCGGGGCCTCTTGATACGCAGTATTTT; CDR3: CASSPLAGPLDTQYF
J: TRBJ2-7; V: TRBV5-1; size: -; D: TRBD1; DNA: TGCGCCAGCAGCTTGTCAGGGGGCCGTAACTACGAGCAGTACTTC; CDR3: CASSLSGGRNYEQYF
J: TRBJ1-5; V: TRBV7-6; size: -; D: TRBD1; DNA: TGTGCCAGCAGCCCCCTCGCAGGGGGCTTTGGTCAGCCCCAGCATTTT; CDR3: CASSPLAGGFGQPQHF
J: TRBJ2-1; V: TRBV5-1; size: -; D: -; DNA: TGCGCCAGCAGCTTAAGAGGGACTCGAAAATTCTTC; CDR3: CASSLRGTRKFF
J: TRBJ1-1; V: TRBV2; size: -; D: TRBD1; DNA: TGTGCCAGCAACCAGGGGGCTACAATCATGAACACTGAAGCTTTCTTT; CDR3: CASNQGATIMNTEAFF
J: TRBJ2-7; V: TRBV11-2; size: few; D: -; DNA: TGTGCCAGCAGCTCACCCTTAGACAAGCCCTACGAGCAGTACTTC; CDR3: CASSSPLDKPYEQYF
J: TRBJ2-1; V: TRBV11-1; size: once; D: TRBD1; DNA: TGTGCCAGCAGCTTGGGACAGGGGTACAATGAGCAGTTCTTC; CDR3: CASSLGQGYNEQFF
J: TRBJ1-2; V: TRBV14; size: -; D: TRBD1; DNA: TGTGCCAGCAGCCAGAGAACGGACAGGGACGGCTACACCTTC; CDR3: CASSQRTDRDGYTF
J: TRBJ1-1; V: TRBV11-2; size: -; D: -; DNA: TGTGCCAGCAGCTTACCAAACACTGAAGCTTTCTTT; CDR3: CASSLPNTEAFF
J: TRBJ1-4; V: TRBV6-5; size: few; D: TRBD1; DNA: TGTGCCAGCAGTTTTCAGGGGGCTTCTAATGAAAAACTGTTTTTT; CDR3: CASSFQGASNEKLFF
J: TRBJ2-2; V: TRBV29-1; size: -; D: TRBD1; DNA: TGCAGCGTTGAGGGACAGGGGGCCGGGACCGGGGAGCTGTTTTTT; CDR3: CSVEGQGAGTGELFF
J: TRBJ1-2; V: TRBV9; size: -; D: TRBD1; DNA: TGTGCCAGCAGCGCGGACAGGCCTAACTATGGCTACACCTTC; CDR3: CASSADRPNYGYTF
J: TRBJ2-7; V: TRBV10-3; size: -; D: -; DNA: TGTGCCATCAGTGAGTCGGGGGGAGCTTTCTACGAGCAGTACTTC; CDR3: CAISESGGAFYEQYF
J: TRBJ2-7; V: TRBV30; size: -; D: TRBD1; DNA: TGTGCGTCGACCGGGGACAGGGGGCATGGCTACGAGCAGTACTTC; CDR3: CASTGDRGHGYEQYF
J: TRBJ2-1; V: TRBV29-1; size: -; D: -; DNA: TGCAGCGCTGTTATCGGGTCTAGATTAAATGAGCAGTTCTTC; CDR3: CSAVIGSRLNEQFF
J: TRBJ2-1; V: TRBV2; size: -; D: -; DNA: TGTGCCAGCAGTGGGCGGAGCTCCTACAATGAGCAGTTCTTC; CDR3: CASSGRSSYNEQFF
J: TRBJ1-1; V: TRBV2; size: -; D: -; DNA: TGTGCCAGCACGTCTAGGGAGTATGCTTTCTTT; CDR3: CASTSREYAFF
J: TRBJ1-2; V: TRBV7-3; size: few; D: -; DNA: TGTGCCAGCAGCCCATCGGGTCTTGGGGGCTACACCTTC; CDR3: CASSPSGLGGYTF
J: TRBJ1-1; V: TRBV2; size: once; D: -; DNA: TGTGCCAGCAGCCCCCGCGGGGGCCAGGGGAACACTGAAGCTTTCTTT; CDR3: CASSPRGGQGNTEAFF
J: TRBJ1-1; V: TRBV6-6; size: -; D: -; DNA: TGTGCCAGTCTCATGGGCTGGAACACTGAAGCTTTCTTT; CDR3: CASLMGWNTEAFF